This T cell receptor (beta chain) originates from a study of T-cell memory formation after mild COVID-19 listed by TCRdb under 2021. Looking at the study overall: TCR sequence clusters from the two donors were found to be largely donor specific. In a couple of donors, T-cell clones that expanded and contracted after mild COVID-19 were tracked by sequencing TCRalpha and TCRbeta repertoires over time. Two young, previously healthy adult volunteers, one female and one male, were included in the cohort. The study at large found these results: Some responding clones were detected in pre-infection memory, which suggested that pre-existing cross-reactive memory T cells had joined the SARS-CoV-2 response. Whether the second-wave clones peaking on day 37 were SARS-CoV-2 specific was not confirmed. Balanced CD4/CD8 phenotypes were observed for clones contracting from day 15 to 85, whereas a bias towards CD4+ was observed for a second wave of clones expanding from day 15 to 37. Contracting CD4+ clones appeared mostly in the CM and EM memory subsets, whereas CD8+ clones were enriched in EMRA. The study covered only a couple of mild cases, and larger cohorts including severe cases with pre-infection samples were considered necessary.

TCRdb shows the sequencer as Illumina NovaSeq 6000. TCRalpha and TCRbeta cDNA libraries were constructed by 5'RACE with constant-segment primers, with sample barcodes and unique molecular identifiers being introduced. Trizol reagent was used to extract RNA from every sample. Amplification of the libraries took two PCR steps, and the second step added a second sample barcode plus Illumina TruSeq adapters. Libraries were sequenced on an Illumina NovaSeq with 2 x 150 bp paired-end reads. In the authors' own workflow: With migec v1.2.7, reads were demultiplexed and then collapsed into UMI-guided consensus sequences. Using mixcr v2.1.11, UMI consensuses were aligned to TRA and TRB V and J templates and then assembled into clonotypes. Clonotypes were classified as expanded or contracted when called significant by both edgeR and NoisET, with noise models trained on biological replicates. For edgeR calls, the thresholds were a false discovery rate-adjusted p below 0.01 and a log2 fold-change of 1. As an exploratory analysis of dynamics, max-normalized trajectories of the 1000 most abundant clonotypes were examined with PCA combined with hierarchical clustering. Each responding clone was given a CD4 or CD8 phenotype based on the CD4+ and CD8+ repertoires, which had been sequenced separately. The raw public reads went through TCRdb reprocessing: fastp at Q25, MiXCR clone calling, in-frame beta chains kept. Every CDR3 protein is listed once, alongside the most common genes and DNA of its rows. These V and J calls rely on TCRdb rather than the paper's analysis. In this sample the table shows about 340,000 distinct CDR3 sequences, approximately 22% of which occur a single time. The ten top clones hold approximately 22% of the sample.

Ficoll-Paque density gradient centrifugation was used to isolate PBMCs. This clonotype came up a few times. This clone's antigen is unknown. No quality values exist for individual bases; no much larger clone is one base distant. V drops 4 bases and J drops 8 bases, leaving 27 bases in between. The germline V gene (reference sequence) supplies CDR1 SEHNR and CDR2 FQNEAQ. Measured from the cysteine to the phenylalanine, the CDR3 is 18 residues long. Only the CDR3 DNA stays, 54 bases, in frame from base 1. This clonotype originated in a man between 18 and 29 years old who had mild COVID-19 (a few samples of this study predate the infection). The sample titles of this study are shuffled in the database, so cell type and time point are left out; the donor was told from shared clones. The chain was built from TRBV7-9 and TRBJ2-1; the D gene is perhaps TRBD1, on 5 matching bases. Sequenced material: PBMCs or a T cell subset sorted from them (not recorded which). The sequence in DNA is TGTGCCAGCAGCTCAAGAAACGGGCGACCGAACAGGTCCCATGAGCAGTTCTTC. It encodes CASSSRNGRPNRSHEQFF.